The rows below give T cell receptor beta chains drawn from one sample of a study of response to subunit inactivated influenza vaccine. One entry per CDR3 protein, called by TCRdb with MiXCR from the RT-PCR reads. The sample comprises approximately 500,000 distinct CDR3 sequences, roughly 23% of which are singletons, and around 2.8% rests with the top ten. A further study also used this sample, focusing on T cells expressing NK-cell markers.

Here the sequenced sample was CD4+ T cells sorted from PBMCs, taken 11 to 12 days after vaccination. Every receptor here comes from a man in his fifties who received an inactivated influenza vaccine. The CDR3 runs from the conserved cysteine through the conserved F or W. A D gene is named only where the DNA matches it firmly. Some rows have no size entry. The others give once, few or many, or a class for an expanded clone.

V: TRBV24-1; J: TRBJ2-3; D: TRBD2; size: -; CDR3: CATSDTLADTQYF; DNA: TGTGCCACCAGTGACACACTAGCGGATACGCAGTATTTT
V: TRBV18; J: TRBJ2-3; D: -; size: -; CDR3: CASSPGKDTQYF; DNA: TGTGCCAGCTCACCGGGAAAGGATACGCAGTATTTT
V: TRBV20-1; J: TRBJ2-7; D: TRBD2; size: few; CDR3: CSARPGLAGAEQYF; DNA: TGCAGTGCTCGACCGGGACTAGCGGGAGCCGAGCAGTACTTC
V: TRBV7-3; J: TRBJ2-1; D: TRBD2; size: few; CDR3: CASSLSGGRVEQFF; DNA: TGTGCCAGCAGCTTAAGTGGGGGGAGGGTTGAGCAGTTCTTC
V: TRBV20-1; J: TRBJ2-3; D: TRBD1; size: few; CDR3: CSARLTGGTDTQYF; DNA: TGCAGTGCTAGATTGACAGGGGGCACAGATACGCAGTATTTT
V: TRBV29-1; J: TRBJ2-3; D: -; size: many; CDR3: CSHQPLGRTTDTQYF; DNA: TGCAGTCACCAACCGTTAGGCAGAACCACAGATACGCAGTATTTT
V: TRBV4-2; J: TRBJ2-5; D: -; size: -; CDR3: CASSQDQGPQETQYF; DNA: TGTGCCAGCAGCCAAGATCAAGGGCCCCAAGAGACCCAGTACTTC
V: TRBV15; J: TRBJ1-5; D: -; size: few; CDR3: CATSSRASNQPQHF; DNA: TGTGCCACCAGCAGCAGGGCGAGCAATCAGCCCCAGCATTTT
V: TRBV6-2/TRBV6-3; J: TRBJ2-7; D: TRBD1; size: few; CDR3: CASRATGGIYEQYF; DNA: TGTGCCAGCAGAGCGACAGGGGGCATCTACGAGCAGTACTTC
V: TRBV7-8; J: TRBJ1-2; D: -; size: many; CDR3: CASSTGGGLRGYTF; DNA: TGTGCCAGCAGCACCGGTGGGGGGCTGAGAGGCTACACCTTC
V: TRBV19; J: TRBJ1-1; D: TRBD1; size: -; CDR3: CASRGTGSWTEAFF; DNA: TGTGCCAGTCGGGGGACAGGGTCGTGGACTGAAGCTTTCTTT
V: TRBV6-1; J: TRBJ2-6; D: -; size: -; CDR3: CASSDRTASGANVLTF; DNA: TGTGCCAGCAGTGATCGGACGGCCTCTGGGGCCAACGTCCTGACTTTC
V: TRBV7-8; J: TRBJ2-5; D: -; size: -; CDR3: CASSLDLGLWTQYF; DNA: TGTGCCAGCAGCTTAGATTTGGGACTGTGGACCCAGTACTTC
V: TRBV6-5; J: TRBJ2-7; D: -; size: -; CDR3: CASSSLRAYEQYF; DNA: TGTGCCAGCAGTTCCCTCAGAGCCTACGAGCAGTACTTC
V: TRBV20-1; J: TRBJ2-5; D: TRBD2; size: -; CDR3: CSAVGRVGETQYF; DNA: TGCAGTGCCGTAGGGAGGGTCGGAGAGACCCAGTACTTC
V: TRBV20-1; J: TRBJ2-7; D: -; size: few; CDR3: CSSYGPTGFGEQYF; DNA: TGCAGTTCTTACGGGCCCACGGGATTCGGGGAGCAGTACTTC
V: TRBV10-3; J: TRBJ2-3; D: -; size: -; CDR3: CAISGPGLSTDTQYF; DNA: TGTGCCATCAGTGGGCCGGGACTTTCCACAGATACGCAGTATTTT
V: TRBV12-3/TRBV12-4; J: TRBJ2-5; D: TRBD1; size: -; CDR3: CASSSYPDRGTQYF; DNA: TGTGCCAGCAGTTCCTATCCCGACAGGGGAACCCAGTACTTC
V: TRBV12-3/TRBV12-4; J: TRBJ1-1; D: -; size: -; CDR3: CASSLNAGMNTEAFF; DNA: TGTGCCAGCAGTTTAAACGCGGGGATGAACACTGAAGCTTTCTTT
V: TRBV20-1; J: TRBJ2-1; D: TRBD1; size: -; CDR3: CSATRDRGLDERFF; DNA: TGCAGTGCTACTCGGGACAGGGGGCTCGATGAGCGGTTCTTC
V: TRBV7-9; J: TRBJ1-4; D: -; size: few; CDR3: CASSHWATNEKLFF; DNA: TGTGCCAGCAGCCACTGGGCAACTAATGAAAAACTGTTTTTT
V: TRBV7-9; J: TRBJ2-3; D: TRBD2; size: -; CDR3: CASRGTSGTDTQYF; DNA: TGTGCCAGCAGGGGGACTAGCGGCACAGATACGCAGTATTTT
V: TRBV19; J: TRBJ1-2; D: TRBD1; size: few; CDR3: CASNRRGQPLYGYTF; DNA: TGTGCCAGTAACCGAAGGGGGCAACCGCTATATGGCTACACCTTC
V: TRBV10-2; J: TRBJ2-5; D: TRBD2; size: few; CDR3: CASMLAGQETQYF; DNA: TGCGCCAGCATGCTAGCGGGGCAAGAGACCCAGTACTTC
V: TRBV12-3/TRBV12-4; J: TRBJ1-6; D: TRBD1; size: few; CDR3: CASRAGQAGIFSPLHF; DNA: TGTGCCAGCAGAGCGGGACAGGCGGGGATTTTTTCACCCCTCCACTTT
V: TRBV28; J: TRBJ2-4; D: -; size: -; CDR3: CASSLRAGNAARQYF; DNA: TGTGCCAGCAGTTTGCGGGCAGGGAATGCCGCTCGCCAGTACTTC
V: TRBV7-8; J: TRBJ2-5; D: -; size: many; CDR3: CASSFGRGETQYF; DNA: TGTGCCAGCAGCTTCGGGAGAGGAGAGACCCAGTACTTC
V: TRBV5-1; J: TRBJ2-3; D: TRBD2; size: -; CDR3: CASSSSGGSTDTQYF; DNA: TGCGCCAGCAGCTCTAGCGGGGGGAGCACAGATACGCAGTATTTT
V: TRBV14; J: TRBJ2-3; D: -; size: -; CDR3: CASSRDRSADTQYF; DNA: TGTGCCAGCAGCCGGGACCGGAGCGCAGATACGCAGTATTTT
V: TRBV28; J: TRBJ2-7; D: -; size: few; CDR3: CASSLAPGRDESEQYF; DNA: TGTGCCAGCAGTTTGGCCCCCGGCAGGGACGAAAGCGAGCAGTACTTC
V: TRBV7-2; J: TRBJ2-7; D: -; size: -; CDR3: CASSFHGQFSYEQYF; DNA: TGTGCCAGCAGCTTCCATGGACAGTTCTCCTACGAGCAGTACTTC
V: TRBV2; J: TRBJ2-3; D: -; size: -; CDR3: CASSEQGMTDTQYF; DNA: TGTGCCAGCAGTGAACAGGGAATGACAGATACGCAGTATTTT
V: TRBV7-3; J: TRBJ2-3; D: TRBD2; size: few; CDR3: CASSLRGIRSGRAQDTQYF; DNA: TGTGCCAGCAGCTTACGGGGGATCCGTAGCGGGAGGGCCCAGGATACGCAGTATTTT
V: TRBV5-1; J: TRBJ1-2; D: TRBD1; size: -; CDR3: CASSTPLPGQGLRGYTF; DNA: TGCGCCAGCAGCACGCCGCTTCCGGGACAGGGGTTGAGAGGCTACACCTTC
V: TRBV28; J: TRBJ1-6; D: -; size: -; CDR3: CASSFPSSSYNSPLHF; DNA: TGTGCCAGCAGTTTCCCGTCGAGCTCCTATAATTCACCCCTCCACTTT
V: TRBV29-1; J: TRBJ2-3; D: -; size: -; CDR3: CSVEPRPSDTQYF; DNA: TGCAGCGTTGAACCCCGACCGTCAGATACGCAGTATTTT
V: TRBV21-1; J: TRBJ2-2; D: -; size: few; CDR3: CASSKEIGWNTGELFF; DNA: TGTGCCAGCAGCAAGGAGATAGGGTGGAACACCGGGGAGCTGTTTTTT
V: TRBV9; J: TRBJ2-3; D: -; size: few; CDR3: CASTNTDTQYF; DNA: TGTGCCAGCACTAACACAGATACGCAGTATTTT
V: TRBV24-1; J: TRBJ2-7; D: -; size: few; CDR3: CATSDPGGEQYF; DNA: TGTGCCACCAGTGACCCGGGTGGGGAGCAGTACTTC
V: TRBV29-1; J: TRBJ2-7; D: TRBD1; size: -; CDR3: CSGAGTGLGEQYF; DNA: TGCAGCGGTGCGGGGACAGGGTTGGGCGAGCAGTACTTC
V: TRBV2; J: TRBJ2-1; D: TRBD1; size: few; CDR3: CASSVQGAQFFNEQFF; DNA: TGTGCCAGCAGTGTCCAGGGGGCCCAATTTTTCAATGAGCAGTTCTTC
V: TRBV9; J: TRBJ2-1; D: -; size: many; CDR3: CASSVGGGRGGHNEQFF; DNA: TGTGCCAGCAGCGTAGGTGGGGGAAGGGGGGGACACAATGAGCAGTTCTTC
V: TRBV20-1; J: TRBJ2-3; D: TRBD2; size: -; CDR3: CSATPSGGFTDTQYF; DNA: TGCAGTGCCACCCCTAGCGGGGGATTCACAGATACGCAGTATTTT
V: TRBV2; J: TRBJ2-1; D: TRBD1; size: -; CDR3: CASSETGQGTGEQFF; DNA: TGTGCCAGCAGTGAAACCGGACAGGGGACTGGTGAGCAGTTCTTC
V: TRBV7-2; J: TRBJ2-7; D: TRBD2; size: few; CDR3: CASSRRTSGTYEQYF; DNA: TGTGCCAGCAGCCGGAGGACTAGCGGGACCTACGAGCAGTACTTC
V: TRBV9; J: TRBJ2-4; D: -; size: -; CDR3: CASSVVDPFQYF; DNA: TGTGCCAGCAGCGTAGTTGACCCTTTTCAGTACTTC
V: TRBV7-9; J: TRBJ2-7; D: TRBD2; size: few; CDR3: CASSISGANYEQYF; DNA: TGTGCCAGCTCAATTAGCGGGGCGAACTACGAGCAGTACTTC
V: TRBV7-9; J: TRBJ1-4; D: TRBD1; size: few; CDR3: CASSPQGAREKLFF; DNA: TGTGCCAGCAGTCCACAGGGGGCGCGGGAAAAACTGTTTTTT
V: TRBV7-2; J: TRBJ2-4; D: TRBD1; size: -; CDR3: CASSLDRGAKNIQYF; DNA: TGTGCCAGCAGCTTAGACAGGGGCGCCAAAAACATTCAGTACTTC
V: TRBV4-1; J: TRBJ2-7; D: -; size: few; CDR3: CASSQVGLIYEQYF; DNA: TGCGCCAGCAGCCAAGTCGGACTCATCTACGAGCAGTACTTC
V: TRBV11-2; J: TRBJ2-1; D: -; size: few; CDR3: CASTPVGGKGANEQFF; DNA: TGTGCCAGCACCCCGGTTGGAGGGAAAGGGGCCAATGAGCAGTTCTTC
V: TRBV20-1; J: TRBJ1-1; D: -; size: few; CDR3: CSAGSTGTYNTEAFF; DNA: TGCAGCGCAGGATCGACCGGGACCTATAACACTGAAGCTTTCTTT
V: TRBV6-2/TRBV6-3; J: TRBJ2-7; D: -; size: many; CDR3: CASREPGQGLLEQYF; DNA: TGTGCCAGCAGAGAGCCGGGACAAGGTCTTCTCGAGCAGTACTTC
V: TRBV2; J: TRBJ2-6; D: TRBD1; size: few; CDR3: CARDRGGSSGANVLTF; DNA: TGTGCCAGAGACAGGGGGGGCTCCTCTGGGGCCAACGTCCTGACTTTC
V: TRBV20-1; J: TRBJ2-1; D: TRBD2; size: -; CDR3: CSARDGTSGRHEQFF; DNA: TGCAGTGCTAGAGATGGGACTAGCGGGAGGCATGAGCAGTTCTTC